This T cell receptor beta chain was sequenced in a study of T cell repertoires in cytomegalovirus infection. Study overall: An indication of both CMV infection and matching HLA type came from public TCR beta signatures.

TCRdb reanalysed the reads using MiXCR and keeps one entry per CDR3 protein. The sample holds approximately 500,000 distinct CDR3 sequences, over 9% seen once. General study findings and limits: HLA-C-restricted TCR beta clonotypes specific for CMV led the ex vivo response. The cumulative frequency of public TCR beta families distinguished individuals who carried CMV together with the relevant HLA.

This clonotype was recorded once. The antigen is unknown. The CDR3 is made up of 14 amino acids. Trimming left V 7 bases short and J 0 bases short, with 15 bases between. Germline assignment: CDR1 DFQATT and CDR2 SNEGSKA (reference sequence). The V gene is TRBV20-1, the J gene TRBJ1-1; possibly TRBD1 for D (6 bases). Sequenced: PBMCs. The clonotype was recovered from a human donor in good health (CMV status not recorded). Some clones in this sample may be carry-over from other donors' samples. This chain's CDR3 is CSDQWQGMNTEAFF. The CDR3, as DNA: TGCAGTGACCAGTGGCAGGGGATGAACACTGAAGCTTTCTTT.